The clone carrying this TCR beta chain came up many times. The antigen remains undetermined. These data are taken from a study of T-cell memory formation after mild COVID-19. As for the study in general: Largely donor-specific sequence clusters came from a couple of donors. Study-level results: Balance between CD4 and CD8 was seen in clones contracting day 15 to 85, and a CD4+ lean was seen in later expanders. Memory cells collected pre-infection included some clones that later responded, suggesting cross-reactive memory joined.

TCRdb processed the 5' RACE reads anew with MiXCR; each CDR3 protein has one entry. The sample comprises around 200,000 distinct CDR3 sequences, 20% to 25% of which are singletons, and 20% to 25% rests with the top ten. The sequencing sample was made of PBMCs or a T cell subset sorted from them (not recorded which). The sequence derives from an adult woman who had mild COVID-19 (a few samples of this study predate the infection). Cell type and time point are not known.

The DNA of the CDR3 is TGTGCCAGCAGTTACGATACCACACGGGGCTATGGCTACACCTTC. Protein sequence: CASSYDTTRGYGYTF. The chain is built from TRBV6-5 and TRBJ1-2; D not certain. With 2 bases removed from V and 4 bases from J, the gap between germline ends came to 14 bases. The CDR3 contains 15 residues. From germline, CDR1 is MNHEY and CDR2 SVGAGI.